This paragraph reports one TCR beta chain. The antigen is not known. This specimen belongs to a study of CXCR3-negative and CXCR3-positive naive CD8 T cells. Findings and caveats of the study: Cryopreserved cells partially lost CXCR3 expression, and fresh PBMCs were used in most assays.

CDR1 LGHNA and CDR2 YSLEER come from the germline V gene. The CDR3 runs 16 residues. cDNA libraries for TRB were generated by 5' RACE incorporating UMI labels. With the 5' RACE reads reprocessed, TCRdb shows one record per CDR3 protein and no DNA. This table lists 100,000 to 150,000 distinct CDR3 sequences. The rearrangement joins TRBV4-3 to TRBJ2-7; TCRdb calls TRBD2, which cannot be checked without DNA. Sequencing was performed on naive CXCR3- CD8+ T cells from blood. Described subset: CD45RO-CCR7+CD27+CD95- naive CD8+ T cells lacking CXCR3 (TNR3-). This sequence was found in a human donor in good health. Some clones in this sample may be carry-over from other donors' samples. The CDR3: CASSQDTSGGAYEQYF.